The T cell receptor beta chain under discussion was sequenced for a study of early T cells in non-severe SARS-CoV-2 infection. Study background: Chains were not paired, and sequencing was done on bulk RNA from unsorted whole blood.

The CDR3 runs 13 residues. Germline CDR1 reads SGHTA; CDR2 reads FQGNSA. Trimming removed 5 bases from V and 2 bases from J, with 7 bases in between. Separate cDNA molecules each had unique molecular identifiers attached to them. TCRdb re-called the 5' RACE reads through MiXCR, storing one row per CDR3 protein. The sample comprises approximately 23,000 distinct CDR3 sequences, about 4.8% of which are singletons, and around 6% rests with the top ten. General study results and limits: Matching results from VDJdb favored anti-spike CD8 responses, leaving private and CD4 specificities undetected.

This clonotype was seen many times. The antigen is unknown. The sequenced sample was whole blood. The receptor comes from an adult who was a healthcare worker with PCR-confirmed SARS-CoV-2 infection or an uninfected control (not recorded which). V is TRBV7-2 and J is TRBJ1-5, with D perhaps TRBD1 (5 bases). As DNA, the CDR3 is TGTGCCAGCAGCGCCAGGGGCAATCAGCCCCAGCATTTT. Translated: CASSARGNQPQHF.